A selection of T cell receptor beta chains follows, all from one sample in a study of cytomegalovirus exposure and HLA in healthy donors. TCRdb's copy holds only in-frame clones and misses some; the assay was immunoSEQ multiplex PCR. The sample lists approximately 120,000 clones; approximately 80% were seen once. Sequenced input: PBMCs. The origin of the receptors is a man aged 50 or older in good health and CMV-seronegative. The CDR3 runs from the conserved cysteine through the conserved F or W. Fields, in order: V gene, J gene, clone size, D gene, CDR3 protein, CDR3 DNA. A D gene is named only where the DNA matches it firmly. Expanded clones get a size class; other rows say once, few or many, or leave the size out.

TRBV30	TRBJ2-5	once	TRBD1	CAWSALTGTGMYF	TGTGCCTGGAGCGCTCTTACCGGGACAGGGATGTACTTC
TRBV11-2	TRBJ2-7	.	.	CASSLESIYEQYF	TGTGCCAGCAGCTTAGAGAGCATCTACGAGCAGTACTTC
TRBV18	TRBJ1-2	.	.	CASSPGSRQTPTGGYTF	TGTGCCAGCTCACCGGGGAGCAGGCAAACTCCTACTGGTGGCTACACCTTC
TRBV11-3	TRBJ2-4	once	TRBD2	CASSRGLAGGVIYAKNIQYF	TGTGCCAGCAGCCGGGGACTAGCGGGAGGGGTAATCTACGCCAAAAACATTCAGTACTTC
TRBV30	TRBJ1-2	.	.	CAWRGVNYGYTF	TGTGCCTGGAGAGGGGTTAACTATGGCTACACCTTC
TRBV13	TRBJ2-7	.	.	CASSHEAYEQYF	TGTGCCAGCAGCCACGAGGCCTACGAGCAGTACTTC
TRBV6-1	TRBJ2-5	.	.	CASSDLTGSQETQYF	TGTGCCAGCAGTGACCTGACAGGAAGCCAAGAGACCCAGTACTTC
TRBV7-8	TRBJ2-1	.	TRBD1	CASSSDQGDNEQFF	TGTGCCAGCAGCTCTGATCAGGGGGACAATGAGCAGTTCTTC
TRBV6-5	TRBJ2-1	.	.	CASSYFGSGDEQFF	TGTGCCAGCAGTTACTTCGGGTCCGGGGATGAGCAGTTCTTC
TRBV11-3	TRBJ2-2	.	TRBD2	CASSASGRTIGELFF	TGTGCCAGCAGCGCTAGCGGGAGGACTATCGGGGAGCTGTTTTTT
TRBV5-1	TRBJ2-7	.	TRBD1	CASSIGTAHSYEQYF	TGCGCCAGCAGCATTGGGACAGCCCACTCCTACGAGCAGTACTTC
TRBV28	TRBJ1-1	.	.	CASSPPGRGVNTEAFF	TGTGCCAGCAGTCCCCCAGGACGGGGTGTGAACACTGAAGCTTTCTTT
TRBV7-9	TRBJ1-5	.	TRBD1	CASSPGTGVQPQHF	TGTGCCAGCAGCCCCGGGACAGGGGTTCAGCCCCAGCATTTT
TRBV5-1	TRBJ2-7	.	TRBD2	CASSLAGGRAYEQYF	TGCGCCAGCAGCTTGGCCGGCGGGAGGGCCTACGAGCAGTACTTC
TRBV7-2	TRBJ2-3	.	TRBD2	CASSPRPRGDTQYF	TGTGCCAGCAGCCCCCGTCCGCGGGGGGATACGCAGTATTTT
TRBV7-4	TRBJ2-7	few	TRBD1	CASSLAGGEYEQYF	TGTGCCAGCAGCTTAGCAGGGGGCGAGTACGAGCAGTACTTC
TRBV7-8	TRBJ1-3	once	TRBD1	CASSYRGSGNTIYF	TGTGCCAGCAGCTACAGGGGCTCTGGAAACACCATATATTTT
TRBV18	TRBJ1-1	.	TRBD1	CASSPDGHRGSTTEAFF	TGTGCCAGCTCACCCGATGGTCACAGGGGGTCGACCACTGAAGCTTTCTTT
TRBV6-5	TRBJ2-1	.	.	CASSYGGAGRNEQFF	TGTGCCAGCAGTTACGGTGGGGCAGGTAGAAATGAGCAGTTCTTC
TRBV4-3	TRBJ2-7	few	TRBD2	CASSHGLADSYEQYF	TGCGCCAGCAGCCATGGACTAGCGGATTCCTACGAGCAGTACTTC
TRBV2	TRBJ2-7	.	TRBD1	CASSQDRGLNEQYF	TGTGCCAGCAGTCAGGACAGGGGGCTAAACGAGCAGTACTTC
TRBV7-9	TRBJ2-1	.	.	CASSLGSNNEQFF	TGTGCCAGCAGCTTAGGCTCTAACAATGAGCAGTTCTTC
TRBV11-3	TRBJ2-3	.	.	CASSLGEGVADTQYF	TGTGCCAGCAGCTTAGGAGAGGGTGTGGCAGATACGCAGTATTTT
TRBV9	TRBJ2-2	.	TRBD2	CASSVGVMSGSAGELFF	TGTGCCAGCAGCGTAGGGGTGATGAGCGGGAGCGCCGGGGAGCTGTTTTTT
TRBV7-2	TRBJ1-1	.	TRBD1	CASSSNAGGTTEAFF	TGTGCCAGCAGCTCAAACGCAGGGGGGACCACTGAAGCTTTCTTT
TRBV5-1	TRBJ1-2	.	TRBD1	CASSFRTGSNYGYTF	TGCGCCAGCAGCTTCCGGACAGGGAGTAACTATGGCTACACCTTC
TRBV28	TRBJ2-7	.	.	CASSPGLLYEQYF	TGTGCCAGCAGCCCTGGACTGTTGTACGAGCAGTACTTC
TRBV5-1	TRBJ2-5	.	.	CASSLTSKETQYF	TGCGCCAGCAGCCTAACTAGCAAGGAGACCCAGTACTTC